Shown below are 5 T cell receptor beta chains from a single sample sequenced in a study of blood T cell repertoires in COVID-19. Some clones are missing from TCRdb's copy, which holds only in-frame ones; the method was immunoSEQ multiplex PCR. The repertoire consists of roughly 70,000 clones, with around four fifths occurring once and the leading ten covering around 10%. Sequencing used peripheral blood. The receptors originated from a human donor in a cohort sampled during active COVID-19.

The CDR3 sequence is CASSQDPGASYEQYF. The DNA for the CDR3 is TGTGCCAGCAGCCAAGACCCAGGGGCCTCCTACGAGCAGTACTTC. The chain has TRBV4-2 and TRBJ2-7; perhaps TRBD1 as D (6 bases). The germline V gene has CDR1 LGHNA and CDR2 YNFKEQ. Trimming cost V 0 bases and J 0 bases, with 9 bases left between them. The CDR3 is 15 residues long.

The CDR3 spells CASSQTSGSPGETQYF. As DNA, the CDR3 is TGTGCCAGCAGCCAGACCAGCGGGAGTCCCGGGGAGACCCAGTACTTC. V usage is TRBV3-1 (or the pseudogene TRBV3-2) and J usage is TRBJ2-5; 8 bases fit TRBD2. With V trimmed by 3 bases and J by 5 bases, 11 bases remained unmatched. Germline CDR1 LGHDT, CDR2 YNNKEL (reference sequence). The CDR3 sequence is 16 residues long.

V usage is TRBV6-5 and J usage is TRBJ2-7, with 7 positions matching TRBD1. The CDR3 is 11 amino acids. V was clipped by 5 bases and J by 7 bases; unmatched bases: 2. The germline V gene encodes CDR1 MNHEY and CDR2 SVGAGI. The CDR3 DNA sequence: TGTGCCAGCAGTATACAGGGGGAGCAGTACTTC. Encoded protein: CASSIQGEQYF.

The V gene is TRBV10-1, the J gene TRBJ2-7; 9 bases fit TRBD1. Losses at the gene ends were 10 bases for V and 2 bases for J; bases not matched to a gene: 6. The CDR3 has 13 amino acids. In germline, CDR1 is WNHNN, CDR2 SYGVQD (reference sequence). The CDR3 reads CAKGTGTTYEQYF. The CDR3 DNA is TGCGCCAAGGGGACAGGGACCACCTACGAGCAGTACTTC.

J is TRBJ2-7 and V is TRBV5-8, with a tentative D call TRBD1 (5 bases). Germline lookup yields CDR1 SGHTS and CDR2 YDEGEE. The V end lost 4 bases, the J end lost 1 base, and 12 bases lay between the germline ends. The length of the CDR3 is 14 residues. In DNA form, the CDR3 reads TGTGCCAGCAGCGCCAACAGGTTTTCCTACGAGCAGTACTTC. Encoded protein: CASSANRFSYEQYF.